This TCR beta chain was observed in a study of beta chain features in type 1 diabetes. Study in general: Examined across all samples were some 110,000,000 sorted cells.

Reverse transcription of all isolated RNA meant that expressed TCRB transcripts were sequenced. Method: immunoSEQ multiplex PCR; TCRdb's copy keeps in-frame clones and lacks some. The sample shows over 700,000 clones, around a sixth of them seen only once. CD45RO/CCR7/CD25/CD127/CD95/CD27 sorting isolated CD4+ naive, central memory, regulatory and stem cell-like memory cells. Germline assignment: CDR1 MDHEN and CDR2 SYDVKM. The V end was cut by 5 bases, the J end by 1 base, with 11 bases between. The CDR3 contains 14 residues. Overall study results and limits: Reduced insertions and increased deletions marked VDJ junctions in type 1 diabetes patients. Comparison showed that naive, central memory and Treg TCRB repertoires appeared more similar among patients than among healthy donors.

In regard to this clone: Its antigen remains unknown.

V usage is TRBV28 and J usage is TRBJ2-5; D gene ambiguous. Input material: naive CD4+ T cells from blood. The clonotype was recovered from a woman younger than 30 in good health. The CDR3 protein is CASSLEVSQETQYF. The CDR3 DNA is TGTGCCAGCAGTCTCGAGGTGTCCCAAGAGACCCAGTACTTC.